The clone carrying this T cell receptor beta chain was found a few times. Its antigen remains unknown. Each CDR3 protein is one row after TCRdb ran MiXCR on the 5' RACE reads. The sample contains under 800,000 distinct CDR3 sequences, 21% of which appear only once. This CDR3 has 13 residues. The V and J ends lost 6 bases and 7 bases, in that order; junction bases with no gene match: 9. These data belong to a study of identical twins. Study-level findings and limits: Fewer insertions characterized abundant cord blood beta clonotypes, whereas memory repertoires showed none.

These data are also associated with another study on T cells expressing NK-cell markers.

Sequencing was done on a sample of PBMCs. This clonotype originated in a woman aged 18-35 years in good health. The rearrangement joins TRBV12-3 or TRBV12-4 to TRBJ2-7; 7 nucleotides match TRBD1. The CDR3 DNA reads TGTGCCAGCAGCCCTGAGGGGGCAGGGGAGCAGTACTTC. As protein: CASSPEGAGEQYF.